This TCR beta chain came from a study of control samples from healthy donors and cancer patients. Profiled with immunoSEQ multiplex PCR; TCRdb holds only in-frame clones, not every one. The profile shows roughly 150,000 clones, more than 85% of them singletons. The CDR3 runs to 15 residues. Germline assignment: CDR1 MGHRA and CDR2 YSYEKL. Between the trimmed V and J ends, which lost 0 bases and 7 bases, there was a span of 15 bases. The sequenced sample was blood. V gene TRBV4-1 combines with J gene TRBJ1-2; the D is unclear. The TCR was taken from a man aged 50 to 60 in good health. CDR3 in amino acids: CASSQDMSTGFGYTF. In nucleotides, the CDR3 is TGCGCCAGCAGCCAAGATATGTCCACGGGGTTTGGCTACACCTTC.